The sequence of this T cell receptor beta chain was determined in a study of blood T cell repertoires in COVID-19. Study as a whole: The study drew acute and convalescent COVID-19 samples from the United States, Italy and Spain. From T cells, B-cell-depleted T cells, or PBMCs came the material, which was cDNA or gDNA.

In the study's own analysis: Reference gene primer amplification in the assay estimated nucleated cell counts. Only in-frame clones appear in the TCRdb table, and some are missing; sequencing was by immunoSEQ multiplex PCR. For V, J and clone size, that table is used; D and trimming come from the DNA. The profile shows approximately 25,000 clones, 75% to 90% of them singletons. The V gene end was trimmed by 5 bases and the J gene end by 6 bases; junction bases not matched to a gene: 7. The CDR3 totals 15 residues. Germline-derived CDR1 and CDR2 are MGHDK and SYGVNS. The sequence came from a woman older than 75 with acute or convalescent COVID-19. Sequenced material: peripheral blood. V usage is TRBV25-1 and J usage is TRBJ1-6, with 7 bases aligning to TRBD1. The CDR3 here is CASSLTTGINSPLHF. For the CDR3, the DNA is TGTGCCAGCAGTCTCACGACAGGGATTAATTCACCCCTCCACTTT.